The clone carrying this T cell receptor beta chain was seen more than once but under ten times. The antigen is unknown. Germline CDR1 is LGHNA and CDR2 is YSLEER. The CDR3 is 16 amino acids. V lost 4 bases, J lost 5 bases, and 8 bases stayed unmatched. The data derive from a study of beta chain features in type 1 diabetes. Study outcomes and limitations: For patients and controls alike, PCR might favor shorter templates to the same degree. Researchers report that Type 1 diabetes patients had moderately but significantly shorter TCRB CDR3s across all four CD4+ subsets.

Of the isolated RNA, all was reverse transcribed, and so the sequenced material was expressed TCRB transcripts. TCRdb's table, derived via immunoSEQ multiplex PCR, lists solely in-frame clones and lacks some. The repertoire includes roughly 220,000 clones, under 20% of them detected once, and about 0.085% sits in the top ten. Source material: naive CD4+ T cells from blood. This TCR was sampled from a man in his thirties or forties with type 1 diabetes. The V call is TRBV4-3, the J call TRBJ2-1, with 10 nucleotides matching TRBD2. CDR3 residues: CASSLESGRGHNEQFF. The CDR3 DNA is TGCGCCAGCAGCCTCGAAAGCGGGAGGGGCCACAATGAGCAGTTCTTC.